This TCR beta chain was sequenced for a study of blood T cell repertoires in COVID-19. Profiling relied on immunoSEQ multiplex PCR, and the TCRdb table lists in-frame clones only, not all of them. The table has approximately 220,000 clones, about 87% seen once. The CDR3 loop spans 14 amino acids. Between the trimmed V and J ends, which lost 2 bases and 2 bases, there was a span of 8 bases. Germline assignment: CDR1 SGHAT and CDR2 FQNNGV. Participants' own reports of clinical history determined their cohort assignment. V is TRBV11-2 and J is TRBJ2-3; D remains unclear. This clonotype was obtained from a man aged 25-45 years who had recovered from COVID-19. The specimen sequenced was PBMCs or T cells enriched from blood (not recorded which). CDR3 sequence: CASSLFQDTDTQYF. CDR3 DNA: TGTGCCAGCAGCTTATTCCAGGACACAGATACGCAGTATTTT.